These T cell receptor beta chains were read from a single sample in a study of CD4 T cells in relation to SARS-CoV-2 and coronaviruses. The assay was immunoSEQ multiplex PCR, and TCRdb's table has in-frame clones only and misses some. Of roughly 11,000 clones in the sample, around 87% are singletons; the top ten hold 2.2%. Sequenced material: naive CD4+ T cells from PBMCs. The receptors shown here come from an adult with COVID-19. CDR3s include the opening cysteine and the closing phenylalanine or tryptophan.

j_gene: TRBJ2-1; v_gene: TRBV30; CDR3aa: CAWSNPDRGHEQFF
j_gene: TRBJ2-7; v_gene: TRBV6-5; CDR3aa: CASRVGVGGEEQYF
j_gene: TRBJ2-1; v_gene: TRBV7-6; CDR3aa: CASSPGGGRTYNEQFF
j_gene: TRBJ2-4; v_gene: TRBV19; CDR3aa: CASKSSGGADIQYF
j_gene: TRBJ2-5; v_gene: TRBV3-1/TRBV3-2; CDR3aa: CASSTTRQWAGGLSGRGAYF
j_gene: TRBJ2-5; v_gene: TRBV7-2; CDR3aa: CASSHTGFRETQYF
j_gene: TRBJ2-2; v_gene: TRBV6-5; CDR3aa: CASERRGLGGELFF
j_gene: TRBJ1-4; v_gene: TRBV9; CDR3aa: CASSVGLGETNEKLFF
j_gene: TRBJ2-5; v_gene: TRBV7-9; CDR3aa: CASSPDRGQETQYF
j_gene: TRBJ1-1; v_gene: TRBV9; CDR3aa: CASSSGLVNTEAFF
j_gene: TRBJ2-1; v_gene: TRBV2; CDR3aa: CASSEAARGYNEQFF
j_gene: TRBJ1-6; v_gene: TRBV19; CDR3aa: CASSIAYTNSPLHF
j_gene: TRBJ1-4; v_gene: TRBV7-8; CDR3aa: CASSEGGSNEKLFF
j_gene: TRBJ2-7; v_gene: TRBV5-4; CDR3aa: CASSPGLAGPEEQYF
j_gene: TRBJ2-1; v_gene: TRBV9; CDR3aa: CASSVENPSYNEQFF
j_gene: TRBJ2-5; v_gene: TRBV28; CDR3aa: CASSSVAEETQYF
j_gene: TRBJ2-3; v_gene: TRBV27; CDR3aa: CASSLLAWTSGPDTQYF
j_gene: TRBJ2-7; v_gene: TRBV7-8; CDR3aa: CASRTGTVSYEQYF
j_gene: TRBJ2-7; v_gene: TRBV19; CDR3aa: CASSLQGNEQYF
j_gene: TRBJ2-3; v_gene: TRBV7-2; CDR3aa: CASSGDLGDTQYF
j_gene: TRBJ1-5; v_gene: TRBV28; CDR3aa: CASRERGRVLGNQPQHF
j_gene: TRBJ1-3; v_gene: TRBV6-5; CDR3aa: CASSSNRVPRYTIYF
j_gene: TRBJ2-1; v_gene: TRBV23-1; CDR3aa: CASSPTGGAHNEQFF
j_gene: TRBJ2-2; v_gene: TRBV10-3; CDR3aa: CATRGGAGGTGELFF
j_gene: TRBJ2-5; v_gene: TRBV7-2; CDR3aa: CASSLGGVQKETQYF
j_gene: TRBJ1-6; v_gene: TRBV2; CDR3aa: CASSGSGRRYNSPLHF